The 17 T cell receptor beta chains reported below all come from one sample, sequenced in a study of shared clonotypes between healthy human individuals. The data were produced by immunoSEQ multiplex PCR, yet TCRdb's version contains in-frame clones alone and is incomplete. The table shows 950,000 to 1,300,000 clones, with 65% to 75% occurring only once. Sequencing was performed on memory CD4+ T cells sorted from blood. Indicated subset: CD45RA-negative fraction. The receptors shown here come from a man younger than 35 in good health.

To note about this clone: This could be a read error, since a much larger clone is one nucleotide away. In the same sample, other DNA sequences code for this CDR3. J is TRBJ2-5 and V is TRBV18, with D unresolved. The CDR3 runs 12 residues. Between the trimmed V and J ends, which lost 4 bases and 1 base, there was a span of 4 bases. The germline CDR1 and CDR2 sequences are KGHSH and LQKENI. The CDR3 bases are TGTGCCAGCTCACGGACCCAAGAGACCCAGTACTTC. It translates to CASSRTQETQYF.

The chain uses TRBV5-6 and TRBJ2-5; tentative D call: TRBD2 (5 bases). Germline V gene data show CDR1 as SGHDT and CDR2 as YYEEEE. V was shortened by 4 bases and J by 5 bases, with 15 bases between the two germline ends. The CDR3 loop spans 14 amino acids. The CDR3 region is CASSPRGMAETQYF. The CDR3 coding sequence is TGTGCCAGCAGCCCCCGGGGTATGGCCGAGACCCAGTACTTC.

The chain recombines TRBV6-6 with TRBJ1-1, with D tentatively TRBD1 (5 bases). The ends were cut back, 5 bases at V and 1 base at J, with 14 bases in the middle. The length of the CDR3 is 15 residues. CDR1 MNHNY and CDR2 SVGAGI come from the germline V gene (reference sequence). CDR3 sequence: CASSTADSRNTEAFF. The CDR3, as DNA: TGTGCCAGCAGTACCGCCGACAGTCGGAACACTGAAGCTTTCTTT.

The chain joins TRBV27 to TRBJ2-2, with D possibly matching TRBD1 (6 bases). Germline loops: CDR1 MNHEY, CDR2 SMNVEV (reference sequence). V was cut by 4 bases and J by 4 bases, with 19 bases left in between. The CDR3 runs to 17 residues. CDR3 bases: TGTGCCAGCAGTTCTCAAGGCAGGGGAACTCTCACCGGGGAGCTGTTTTTT. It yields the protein CASSSQGRGTLTGELFF.

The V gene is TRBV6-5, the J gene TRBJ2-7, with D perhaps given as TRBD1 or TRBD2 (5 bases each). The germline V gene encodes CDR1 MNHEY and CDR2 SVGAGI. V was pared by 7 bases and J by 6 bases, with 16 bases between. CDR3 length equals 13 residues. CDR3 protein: CASTYPTGTEQYF. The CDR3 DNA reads TGTGCCAGCACCTACCCGACCGGGACCGAGCAGTACTTC.

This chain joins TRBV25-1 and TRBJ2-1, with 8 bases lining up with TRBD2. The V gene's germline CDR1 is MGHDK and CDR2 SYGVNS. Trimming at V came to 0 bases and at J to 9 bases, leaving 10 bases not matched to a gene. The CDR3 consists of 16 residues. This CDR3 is CASSEYSTSGQGEQFF. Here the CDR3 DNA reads TGTGCCAGCAGTGAATATAGTACTAGCGGTCAGGGTGAGCAGTTCTTC. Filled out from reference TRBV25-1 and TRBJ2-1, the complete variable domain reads EADIYQTPRYLVIGTGKKITLECSQTMGHDKMYWYQQDPGMELHLIHYSYGVNSTEKGDLSSESTVSRIRTEHFPLTLESARPSHTSQYLCASSEYSTSGQGEQFFGPGTRLTVL.

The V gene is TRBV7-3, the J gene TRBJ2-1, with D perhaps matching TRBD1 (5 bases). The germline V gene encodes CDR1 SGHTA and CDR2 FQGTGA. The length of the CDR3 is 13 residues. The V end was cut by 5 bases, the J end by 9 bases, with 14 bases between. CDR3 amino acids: CASSPATQGEQFF. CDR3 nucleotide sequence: TGTGCCAGCAGCCCAGCGACTCAGGGTGAGCAGTTCTTC.

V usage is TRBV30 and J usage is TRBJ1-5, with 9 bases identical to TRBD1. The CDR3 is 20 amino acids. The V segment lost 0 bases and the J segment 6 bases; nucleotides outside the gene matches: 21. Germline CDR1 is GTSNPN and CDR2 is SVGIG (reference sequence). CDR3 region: CAWSVGLGQGRTTSSQPQHF. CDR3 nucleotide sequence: TGTGCCTGGAGTGTTGGGCTCGGACAGGGGCGAACTACATCCTCTCAGCCCCAGCATTTT.

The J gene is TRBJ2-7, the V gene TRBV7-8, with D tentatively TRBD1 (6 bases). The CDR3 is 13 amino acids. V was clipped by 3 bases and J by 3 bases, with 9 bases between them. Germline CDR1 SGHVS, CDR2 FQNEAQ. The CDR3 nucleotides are TGTGCCAGCAGCTTCCTCAGGGGCTACGAGCAGTACTTC. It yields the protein CASSFLRGYEQYF.

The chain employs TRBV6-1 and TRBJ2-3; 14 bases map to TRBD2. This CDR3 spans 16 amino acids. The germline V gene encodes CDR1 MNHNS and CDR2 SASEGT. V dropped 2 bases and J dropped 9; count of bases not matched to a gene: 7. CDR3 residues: CASSERLAGGPWTQYF. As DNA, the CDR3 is TGTGCCAGCAGTGAACGACTAGCGGGGGGGCCATGGACGCAGTATTTT.

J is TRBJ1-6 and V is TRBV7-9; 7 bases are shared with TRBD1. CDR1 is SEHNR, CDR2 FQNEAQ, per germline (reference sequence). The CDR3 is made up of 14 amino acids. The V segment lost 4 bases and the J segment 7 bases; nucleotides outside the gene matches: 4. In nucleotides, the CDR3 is TGTGCCAGCAGCTCCGCAGGGGGAAATTCACCCCTCCACTTT. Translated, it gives CASSSAGGNSPLHF.

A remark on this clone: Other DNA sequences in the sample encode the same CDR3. CDR3 protein: CASSLAGTGELFF. In DNA form, the CDR3 reads TGTGCCAGCAGCTTAGCAGGGACCGGGGAGCTGTTTTTT. This chain links TRBV7-6 with TRBJ2-2; D gene uncertain. Trimming left V 0 bases short and J 5 bases short, with 4 bases between. Per the germline V gene, CDR1 is SGHVS and CDR2 is FNYEAQ. CDR3 length: 13 amino acids. Supplemented by reference TRBV7-6 and TRBJ2-2, the full variable domain reads GAGVSQSPRYKVTKRGQDVALRCDPISGHVSLYWYRQALGQGPEFLTYFNYEAQQDKSGLPNDRFSAERPEGSISTLTIQRTEQRDSAMYRCASSLAGTGELFFGEGSRLTVL.

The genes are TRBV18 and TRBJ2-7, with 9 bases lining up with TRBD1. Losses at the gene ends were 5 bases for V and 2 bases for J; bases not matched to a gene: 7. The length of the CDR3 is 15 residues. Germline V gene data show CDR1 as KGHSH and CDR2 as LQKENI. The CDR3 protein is CASSVTGGRAYEQYF. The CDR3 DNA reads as TGTGCCAGCTCAGTGACAGGGGGTAGGGCCTACGAGCAGTACTTC.

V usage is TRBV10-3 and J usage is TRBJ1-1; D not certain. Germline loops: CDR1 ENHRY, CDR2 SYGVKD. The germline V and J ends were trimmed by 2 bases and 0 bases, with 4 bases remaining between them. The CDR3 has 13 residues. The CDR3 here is CAISEVMNTEAFF. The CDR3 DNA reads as TGTGCCATCAGTGAGGTAATGAACACTGAAGCTTTCTTT.

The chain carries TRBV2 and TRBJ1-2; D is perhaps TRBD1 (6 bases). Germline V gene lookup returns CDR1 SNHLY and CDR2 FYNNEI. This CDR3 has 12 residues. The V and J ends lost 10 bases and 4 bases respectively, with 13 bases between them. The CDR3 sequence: CATQGNFYGYTF. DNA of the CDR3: TGTGCCACCCAGGGGAATTTCTATGGCTACACCTTC.

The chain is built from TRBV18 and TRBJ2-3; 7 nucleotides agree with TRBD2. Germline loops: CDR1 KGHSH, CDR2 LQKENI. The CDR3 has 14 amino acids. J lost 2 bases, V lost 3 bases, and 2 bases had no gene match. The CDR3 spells CASSPGLDTDTQYF. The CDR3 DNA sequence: TGTGCCAGCTCACCTGGACTAGACACAGATACGCAGTATTTT.

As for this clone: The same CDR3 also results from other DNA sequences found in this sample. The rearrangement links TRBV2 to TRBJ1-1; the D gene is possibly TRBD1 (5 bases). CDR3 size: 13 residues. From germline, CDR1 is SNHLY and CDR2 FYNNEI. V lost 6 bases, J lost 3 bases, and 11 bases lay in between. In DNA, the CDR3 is TGTGCCAGCAGGCGGACGGGGGACACTGAAGCTTTCTTT. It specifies CASRRTGDTEAFF. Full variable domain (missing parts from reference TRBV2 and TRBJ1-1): EPEVTQTPSHQVTQMGQEVILRCVPISNHLYFYWYRQILGQKVEFLVSFYNNEISEKSEIFDDQFSVERPDGSNFTLKIRSTKLEDSAMYFCASRRTGDTEAFFGQGTRLTVV.